A selection of T cell receptor beta chains follows, all from one sample in a study of blood T cell repertoires in COVID-19. Only in-frame clones appear in the TCRdb table, and some are missing; sequencing was by immunoSEQ multiplex PCR. Counted here are roughly 49,000 clones, 75% to 85% occurring once; the ten biggest clones make up 16%. The sample consisted of peripheral blood. The receptors here all came from a man aged 35-49 years with acute or convalescent COVID-19. Each CDR3 is given without its conserved first and last residue. Rows may omit the clone size; those that give it use once, few, many or a size class.

v_gene	j_gene	abundance	CDR3aa
TRBV3-1/TRBV3-2	TRBJ1-2	.	ASSGTGGNYGYT
TRBV5-8	TRBJ2-2	.	ASSLGLAINTGELF
TRBV9	TRBJ2-2	.	ASSVSRGTGELF
TRBV7-6	TRBJ1-1	.	ASSSTQGARTEAF
TRBV21-1	TRBJ2-2	.	ASSLGLGPGANTGELF
TRBV19	TRBJ1-4	.	ASRNSGRTNEKLF
TRBV9	TRBJ1-5	.	AGHLLRVSFLPQH
TRBV9	TRBJ2-2	.	ASRPGTGLRRETGELF
TRBV6-5	TRBJ2-1	once	ASSLDTYNEQF
TRBV19	TRBJ1-1	once	ASKFRTGAEAF
TRBV2	TRBJ2-5	.	ASSEGGTQY